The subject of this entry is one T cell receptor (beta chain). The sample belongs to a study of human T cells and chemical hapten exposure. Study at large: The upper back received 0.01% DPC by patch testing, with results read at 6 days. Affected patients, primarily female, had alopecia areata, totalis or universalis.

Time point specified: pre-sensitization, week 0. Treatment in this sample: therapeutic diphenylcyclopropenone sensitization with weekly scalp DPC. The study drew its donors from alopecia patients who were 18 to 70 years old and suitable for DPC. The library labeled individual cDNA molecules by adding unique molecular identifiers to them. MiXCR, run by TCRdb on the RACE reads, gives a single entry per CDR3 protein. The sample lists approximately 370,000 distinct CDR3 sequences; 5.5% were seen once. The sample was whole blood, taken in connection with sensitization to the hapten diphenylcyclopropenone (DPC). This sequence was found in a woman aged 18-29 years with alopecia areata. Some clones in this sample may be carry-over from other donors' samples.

The CDR3 region has the DNA TGTGCCAGCAGCTTTGGGACAGCGCGTGACATTCAGTACTTC. It yields the protein CASSFGTARDIQYF. The genes are TRBV7-9 and TRBJ2-4; 7 bases align to TRBD1. The length of the CDR3 is 14 residues. The germline gives CDR1 SEHNR, CDR2 FQNEAQ (reference sequence). The V and J ends lost 3 bases and 8 bases, in that order; junction bases with no gene match: 7.